This T cell receptor (beta chain) was documented in a study of monozygotic twins with inflammatory bowel disease. CDR3 size: 14 residues. Germline loops: CDR1 GTSNPN, CDR2 SVGIG (reference sequence). Each CDR3 protein gets one entry in TCRdb, which reprocessed the 5' RACE reads and gives no DNA. The repertoire table contains about 300,000 distinct CDR3 sequences. Sequencing used blood. This receptor was obtained from a human donor with ulcerative colitis or Crohn's disease, or a healthy co-twin of an affected twin (not recorded which). The chain is built from TRBV30 and TRBJ2-5; TCRdb lists TRBD1, though no DNA is available to test this call. The CDR3 loop reads CAWAGPGVRETQYF.